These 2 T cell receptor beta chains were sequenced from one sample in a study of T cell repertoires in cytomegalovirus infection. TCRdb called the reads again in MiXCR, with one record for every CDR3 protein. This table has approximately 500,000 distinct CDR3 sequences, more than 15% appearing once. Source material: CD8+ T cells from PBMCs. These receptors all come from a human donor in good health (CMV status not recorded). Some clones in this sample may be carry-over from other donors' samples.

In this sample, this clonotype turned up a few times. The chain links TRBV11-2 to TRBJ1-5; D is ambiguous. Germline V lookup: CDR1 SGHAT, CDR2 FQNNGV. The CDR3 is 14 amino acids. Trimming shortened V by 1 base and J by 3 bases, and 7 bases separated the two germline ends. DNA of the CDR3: TGTGCCAGCAGCTTAGGGACGACCAATCAGCCCCAGCATTTT. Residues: CASSLGTTNQPQHF.

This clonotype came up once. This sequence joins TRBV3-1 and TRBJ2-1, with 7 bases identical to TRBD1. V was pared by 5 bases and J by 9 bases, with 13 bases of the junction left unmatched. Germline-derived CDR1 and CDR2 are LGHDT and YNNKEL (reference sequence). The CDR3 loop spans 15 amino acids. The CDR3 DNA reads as TGTGCCAGCAGCTCTCACCGACAGGGATCCCCTGAGCAGTTCTTC. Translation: CASSSHRQGSPEQFF.